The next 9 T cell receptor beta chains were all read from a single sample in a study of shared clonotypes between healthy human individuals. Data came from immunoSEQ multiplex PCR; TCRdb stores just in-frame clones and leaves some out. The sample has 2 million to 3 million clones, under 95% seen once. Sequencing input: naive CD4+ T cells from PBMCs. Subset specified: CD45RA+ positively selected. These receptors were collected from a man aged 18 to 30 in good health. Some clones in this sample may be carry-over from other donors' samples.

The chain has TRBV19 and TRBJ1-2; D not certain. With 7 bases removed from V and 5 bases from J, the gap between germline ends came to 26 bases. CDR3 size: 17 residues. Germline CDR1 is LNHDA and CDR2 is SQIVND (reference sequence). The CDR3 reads CASTPTPRGSRGYGYTF. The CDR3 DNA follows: TGTGCCAGTACCCCAACCCCCCGGGGTTCGAGAGGATATGGCTACACCTTC.

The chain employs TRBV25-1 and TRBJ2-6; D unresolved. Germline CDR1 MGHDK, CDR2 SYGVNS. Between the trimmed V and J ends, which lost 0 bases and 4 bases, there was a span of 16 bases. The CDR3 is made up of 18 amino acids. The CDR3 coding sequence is TGTGCCAGCAGTGAATATAAGACGGTCGCTGGGGGGGCCAACGTCCTGACTTTC. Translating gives CASSEYKTVAGGANVLTF.

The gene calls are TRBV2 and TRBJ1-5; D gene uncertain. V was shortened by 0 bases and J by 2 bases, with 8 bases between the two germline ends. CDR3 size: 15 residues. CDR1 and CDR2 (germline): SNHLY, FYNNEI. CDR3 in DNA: TGTGCCAGCAGTGAAGCGCGAGTGGGCAATCAGCCCCAGCATTTT. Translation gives CASSEARVGNQPQHF.

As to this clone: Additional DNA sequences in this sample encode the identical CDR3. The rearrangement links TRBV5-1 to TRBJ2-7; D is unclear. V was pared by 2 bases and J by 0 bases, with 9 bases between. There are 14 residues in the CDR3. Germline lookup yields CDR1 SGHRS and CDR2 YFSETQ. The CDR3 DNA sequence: TGCGCCAGCAGCTTAAGACTTAACTCCTACGAGCAGTACTTC. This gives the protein CASSLRLNSYEQYF.

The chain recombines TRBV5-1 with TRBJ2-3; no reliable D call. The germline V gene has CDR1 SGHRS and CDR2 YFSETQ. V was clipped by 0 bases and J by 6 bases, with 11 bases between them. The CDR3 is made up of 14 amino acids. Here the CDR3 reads CASSLDPGVDTQYF. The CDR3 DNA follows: TGCGCCAGCAGCTTGGACCCGGGCGTGGATACGCAGTATTTT.

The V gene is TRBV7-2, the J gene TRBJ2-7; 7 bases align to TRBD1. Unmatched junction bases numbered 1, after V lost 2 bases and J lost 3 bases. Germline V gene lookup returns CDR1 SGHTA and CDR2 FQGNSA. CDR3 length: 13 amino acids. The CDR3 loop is CASSLTGDYEQYF. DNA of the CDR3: TGTGCCAGCAGCTTAACAGGGGACTACGAGCAGTACTTC.

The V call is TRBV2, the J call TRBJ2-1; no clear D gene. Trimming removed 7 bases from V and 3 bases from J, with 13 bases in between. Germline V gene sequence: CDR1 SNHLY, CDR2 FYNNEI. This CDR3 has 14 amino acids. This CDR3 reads CASNGGTNYNEQFF. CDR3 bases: TGTGCCAGCAACGGCGGAACTAACTACAATGAGCAGTTCTTC.

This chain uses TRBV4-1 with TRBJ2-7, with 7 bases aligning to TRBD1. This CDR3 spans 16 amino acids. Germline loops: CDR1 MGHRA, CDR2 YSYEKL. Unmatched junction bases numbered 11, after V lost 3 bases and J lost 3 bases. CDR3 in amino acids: CASSQVDRDPSYEQYF. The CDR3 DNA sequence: TGCGCCAGCAGCCAGGTTGACAGGGACCCCAGCTACGAGCAGTACTTC.

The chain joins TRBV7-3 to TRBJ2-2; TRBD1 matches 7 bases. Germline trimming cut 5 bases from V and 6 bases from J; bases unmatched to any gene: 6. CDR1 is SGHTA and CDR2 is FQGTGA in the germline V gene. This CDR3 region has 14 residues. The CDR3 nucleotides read TGTGCCAGCAGCCTACACCAGGGGGCCGGGGAGCTGTTTTTT. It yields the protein CASSLHQGAGELFF.